This TCR beta chain stems from a study of cytomegalovirus exposure and HLA in healthy donors (TCRdb year 2017). In terms of the full investigation: In an earlier analysis of several hundred of the donors, around 300 Gb of sequence data and some 100 million unique TCR beta sequences from 180 million or so T cells were reported. Several DR-DQ haplotypes were handled as single units for association and clustering, since linkage in the cohort was strong. An earlier analysis of several hundred of the donors applied high-throughput TCR beta sequencing to assess whether each TCR beta V gene segment acted as functional or pseudogenic. Among roughly 400 genotyped donors of the cohort, an average of around 240,000 unique TCR beta nucleotide sequences was sequenced per donor, of which 15% to 20% were non-productive. Donor age, sex, ethnicity and CMV serostatus were compiled together with the repertoire data. Of the approximately 400 genotyped donors, about 80% fell in the genetic ancestry cluster associated with self-reported Caucasian donors. Typing coverage differed by locus: A, B, C, DRB1 and DQB1 were typed in about 629-630 donors, DQA1 in 522, DPA1 in 600 to 610, and DPB1 in about 450. To study patterns of TCR occurrence, a later analysis re-analyzed previously published TCR beta repertoires from under 750 donors and added high-resolution HLA genotyping. The study aimed to test whether signatures of past pathogen exposure could be identified by cataloging public T cell receptors. HLA typing included class I and class II loci at four-digit resolution. An early release that covered fewer than 800 HLA-typed donors contained approximately 320 gigabases of sequencing data and 80 million or so unique TCR sequences. A later genetic analysis took genome-wide SNP genotypes for about 60% of the roughly 670 donors and used that subset as a discovery cohort. The study profiled the T cell repertoires of approximately 700 subjects by immunosequencing and related them to cytomegalovirus serostatus. Besides the first cohort of 666 subjects, a separate validation cohort made up of 120 different subjects was used. To predict cytomegalovirus infection status, the study brought together high-throughput TCR immunosequencing, statistical association of individual TCRs with disease status, and machine learning. Every discovery cohort repertoire had been produced on one sequencing platform. Rather than using new phenotypic data, the later analysis identified candidate immune exposures from TCR beta sequences and from how often those sequences occurred across donors. What the authors observed across the whole study: When HLA alleles, especially DR and DQ, strongly co-occurred, attributing TCR associations to individual alleles was difficult. The sequencing pipeline was judged likely to have produced a cluster of highly shared sequence variants as a technical artifact. Specific HLA alleles were associated with 15,000 to 20,000 TCR beta sequences at a false discovery rate of 0.05 in a later analysis. Some IMGT-functional V segments, including TRBV6-2 and TRBV6-3, could not be told apart with the 87-base-pair reads, so those segments were excluded. Broadly in line with IMGT annotations, most TCR beta V segments showed up in productive rearrangements about 87% or about 30% of the time in an earlier analysis of approximately 640 of the donors. In a later analysis, HLA-associated TCR beta chains showed more clonal expansion and lower generation probabilities than non-associated chains that were equally common. Because counts were too low, 15 or so rarely observed V segments, including chromosome 9 orphons, were excluded from the earlier analysis of around 590 of the donors. A further reported finding was that TCR beta sequences accurately predicted the HLA-A and HLA-B alleles for most subjects in the first cohort. Because HLA typing was missing for some donors at each locus, association tests included only the typed subset. V-gene and J-gene trimming of TCR beta chains was associated with a missense DCLRE1C variant in a later genetic analysis, and the association was replicated in an independent cohort. In this cohort, only TCR beta chains were sequenced, and detectable features were limited by the absence of alpha or paired-chain data. The presence/absence analyses assumed that sequencing depth was roughly uniform across donors, and that assumption may not be true. In a later analysis, the rate of TCR association differed among HLA loci, with DRB1 alleles having the most associated TCRs and HLA-C alleles having the fewest. Linkage disequilibrium might explain the correlated functional status among segregating V segments, but an unknown experimental factor could not be excluded. A later genetic analysis reported fewer N-insertions in productive TCRs among donors in an Asian-associated ancestry cluster than the roughly 620-donor mean. CMV serostatus was the only immune exposure information available for the cohort. While some public TCRs were present in many individuals, most TCR sequences turned up only very rarely across donors. The authors suggested that the approach could potentially be extended to other disease states and immunological phenotypes. Cytomegalovirus status was reported to be diagnosed by the classifier with high specificity and sensitivity in both the original and validation cohorts. A few of the identified cytomegalovirus-associated TCR beta chains were confirmed in vitro to be specific for cytomegalovirus antigens. The study gave a list of about 160 TCR beta chains associated with cytomegalovirus. A later analysis found that most CMV-associated TCR beta chains appeared HLA-restricted, with HLA associations seemingly driven largely by CMV exposure. In a later analysis, several top co-occurrence clusters were reported to appear linked to parvovirus B19, influenza, CMV and Epstein-Barr virus.

The cohort consisted of fewer than 700 healthy bone marrow donors. All cohort members were sampled while nominally healthy, although unrecorded immune exposures were likely present. The donor tested CMV seronegative and was one of the 352 seronegative cohort members. A peripheral blood sample was collected from each donor, and TCR beta sequencing was performed on peripheral blood mononuclear cells. The Qiagen DNeasy Blood Extraction Kit was used to extract genomic DNA from the blood cell samples. CDR1 LGHNA and CDR2 YSLEER were looked up in the germline V gene. Its CDR3 holds 16 amino acids, cysteine through phenylalanine. This entry keeps only the CDR3 DNA: 48 bases, framed from base 1. V drops 3 bases and J drops 0 bases, leaving 13 bases in between. Library method: the immunoSEQ multiplex PCR assay. For the multiplex PCR, a mixture combining 60 forward primers for TCR Vbeta segments and 13 reverse primers for TCR Jbeta segments was used. Amplification of the CDR3 region of rearranged TCR beta genes was performed with a multiplex PCR assay on genomic DNA. On the Illumina HiSeq System, the amplified TCR beta libraries were sequenced as 87-base-pair reads. For the original study's pipeline: A later analysis counted some 74 million unique TCR beta chains across the 666 repertoires, and some 12 million of these chains were shared by at least two donors. A nearest-neighbor algorithm error-corrected the raw reads and collapsed the reads into unique sequences, merging closely related sequences to remove PCR and sequencing errors. Alignment of CDR3 sequences to IMGT reference sequences was used to assign V, D and J gene segments. For a sequence to be retained, a match of at least six nucleotides to both a V gene segment and a J gene segment was required. Rearrangements were classified as productive when the CDR3 lacked stop codons and remained in frame with V and J, and all other rearrangements were classified as non-productive. Following IMGT convention, CDR3 was defined as the stretch from the second conserved V-encoded cysteine up to the conserved J-encoded phenylalanine. Sequences without an unambiguous match to a single V gene segment were excluded from the earlier analysis of approximately 600 of the donors. In an earlier analysis of approximately 610 of the donors, V segments were called functional above 56.7% productive rearrangements and were called segregating when the between-donor standard deviation exceeded 5%. A statistical classification framework was developed to diagnose cytomegalovirus status using the catalog of TCR beta chain sequences. V and J gene assignment, in a later analysis, came from comparing TCR nucleotide sequences with IMGT/GENE-DB human TR gene sequences. In a later analysis, CDR3 sequences and most-parsimonious VDJ recombination scenarios were assigned using the TCRdist pipeline. A later analysis defined each TCR beta chain by its CDR3 amino acid sequence plus V-gene family, and excluded reads lacking a unique V-gene family. As a way to deal with suspected cross-contamination and a sequencing artifact, a later analysis dropped 450 to 700 nucleotide sequences that were highly shared and had low generation probability. A later analysis calculated a clonal expansion index for each public chain from normalized within-repertoire ranks of inferred template counts. In a later analysis, generation probabilities were computed with a VDJ recombination model fitted to out-of-frame rearrangements, and the resulting probabilities were checked against IGoR. In a later analysis, TCR-TCR, TCR-HLA and TCR-CMV co-occurrence was scored with hypergeometric tests, and a repertoire-size bias correction was applied to TCR pairs. In a later analysis, false discovery rates were estimated by permuting HLA or CMV assignments 20 times. In a later analysis, co-occurring TCRs were grouped using DBSCAN, with TCRdist sequence similarity added in when clustering inside HLA-allele-positive subsets. Co-occurrence clustering excluded repertoires with fewer than 30,000 or more than 120,000 public chains, plus five with anomalous nucleotide sharing. The source is immuneACCESS, and TCRdb retained only in-frame sequences with V and J called. Part of the clones is not carried over; for the studies checked, unresolved V genes explain less than half of this, and the remainder is unexplained. Clone size and V and J calls were adopted from that table, with D and trimming inferred from the DNA. The sample yields some 140,000 clones; more than 75% were counted once. The ten largest clones represent 3% to 4% of the sample.

Concerning this clone itself: No cognate antigen has been identified for it. No per-base quality is available; no much larger clone lies one base away.

Material for sequencing was PBMCs. The sequence came from a female donor in good health and CMV-seronegative. The V and J genes are TRBV4-3 and TRBJ2-3; a tentative D call is TRBD2 (5 bases match). The CDR3: CASSQISSLSTDTQYF. The DNA is as follows: TGCGCCAGCAGCCAGATCTCTAGCTTGAGCACAGATACGCAGTATTTT.